This is a list of T cell receptor beta chains from one sample in a study of T cell responses to AZD1222 COVID-19 vaccine. Sequencing was performed with immunoSEQ multiplex PCR; in TCRdb, only in-frame clones are kept and a portion is missing. In the table there are tens of thousands of clones, roughly nine tenths of which are singletons. The sequencing used peripheral blood, collected on day 0 of AZD1222 vaccination. The receptors here all came from an adult in good health. Both conserved end residues are part of each CDR3. Rows may omit the clone size; those that give it use once, few, many or a size class.

j_call	v_call	clone_size	cdr3_aa
TRBJ2-7	TRBV6-5	once	CASSYSNRGVYEQYF
TRBJ2-1	TRBV24-1	-	CATSDLRSGTYNEQFF
TRBJ2-7	TRBV18	-	CASSGLAGPYEQYF
TRBJ1-1	TRBV7-2	-	CASSFAPAGNTEAFF
TRBJ2-2	TRBV12-5	-	CASGLGQGSNTGELFF
TRBJ1-2	TRBV6-5	-	CASSPLSGLVYGYTF
TRBJ2-2	TRBV29-1	-	CSARGAANTGELFF
TRBJ1-6	TRBV28	-	CASGSTGGGNSPLHF
TRBJ2-7	TRBV7-2	-	CASSLVPDYEQYF
TRBJ1-4	TRBV28	-	CASSPHSTNEKLFF
TRBJ2-2	TRBV19	-	CASSIVRMTGELFF
TRBJ2-3	TRBV9	-	CASSTHRTSGGSPRSTDTQYF
TRBJ1-4	TRBV4-3	-	CASSQDKGGVEEKLFF
TRBJ2-5	TRBV7-9	-	CASSAVLAGGETQYF
TRBJ1-4	TRBV7-9	-	CASSLGGDNNEKLFF
TRBJ2-5	TRBV24-1	-	CATSDSPRETQYF
TRBJ2-2	TRBV5-4	-	CASSTTQHTGELFF
TRBJ1-6	TRBV19	once	CAGRAGTLPDNSPLHF
TRBJ2-7	TRBV4-1	-	CASSQGGVGGGYEQYF
TRBJ2-7	TRBV10-3	once	CAIRRQGPAYEQYF
TRBJ1-1	TRBV6-5	once	CASRQNRAAGTEAFF
TRBJ2-1	TRBV5-5	-	CASSKVGNGHNEQFF
TRBJ2-3	TRBV3-1/TRBV3-2	-	CASSRTSGGYSDTQYF
TRBJ2-7	TRBV19	-	CASSRDRGYEQYF
TRBJ2-4	TRBV5-4	-	CASSLQGATKNIQYF
TRBJ2-7	TRBV12-3/TRBV12-4	-	CASSFGIEYF
TRBJ1-5	TRBV28	-	CASSELTGSGNQPQHF
TRBJ2-1	TRBV14	-	CASSLFHEQFF
TRBJ2-5	TRBV19	-	CASSRDRRTETQYF
TRBJ1-2	TRBV6-1	-	CASSEATRNYGYTF
TRBJ1-3	TRBV10-3	-	CAISRDRGPSGNTIYF
TRBJ1-5	TRBV7-2	-	CASSLALGNRPQHF
TRBJ1-4	TRBV3-1/TRBV3-2	-	CASSQDIRGRLTNEKLFF
TRBJ1-6	TRBV3-1/TRBV3-2	few	CASSDRFQSPLHF
TRBJ2-5	TRBV11-2	-	CASSQPRTGGETQYF
TRBJ2-5	TRBV19	once	CASKGRFKETQYF
TRBJ1-5	TRBV19	-	CASRRGGQDYSNQPQHF
TRBJ1-2	TRBV2	-	CASSGQGPNYGYTF
TRBJ1-5	TRBV16	-	CASSSSGQAIYSNQPQHF
TRBJ2-3	TRBV7-9	-	CASSLGGGAADTQYF
TRBJ1-2	TRBV19	-	CASNGRGRSDGYTF
TRBJ2-7	TRBV11-2	-	CASSIAPGLGYEQYF
TRBJ2-3	TRBV24-1	once	CATSDLAGGGTDTQYF
TRBJ1-2	TRBV5-1	-	CASGNGAGYGYTF
TRBJ1-6	TRBV14	-	CASSQSSSYNSPLHF
TRBJ2-1	TRBV18	-	CASSPGTGGYEQFF
TRBJ1-3	TRBV7-2	-	CASSSGSAAGNTIYF
TRBJ2-1	TRBV2	-	CASTPEPGGSYNEQFF
TRBJ2-3	TRBV18	-	CASSPPTRSSTDTQYF
TRBJ1-1	TRBV12-3/TRBV12-4	-	CASSLDRVEAFF
TRBJ1-4	TRBV7-2	-	CASSSGQGREKLFF
TRBJ1-4	TRBV14	-	CASTLSTNEKLFF